The clone carrying this T cell receptor (beta chain) was seen a single time. The data were taken from a study of Ad26.COV2.S vaccination and SARS-CoV-2 variants. Treatment here: some 20 received Ad26.COV2.S at low or high dose, single or two shots; roughly five received placebo; per-sample allocation not given. After the first vaccine or placebo injection, samples were drawn on day 63. This CDR3 has 16 amino acids. Germline V CDR1 and CDR2: SGHNT, YYREEE (reference sequence). The V gene end was trimmed by 0 bases and the J gene end by 6 bases; junction bases not matched to a gene: 10. Using immunoSEQ multiplex PCR, the repertoire was profiled, and TCRdb retains in-frame clones only, with some absent. The top ten clones hold about 5% of a sample with about 330,000 clones, about nine tenths of them seen once.

The clonotype was recovered from a person aged 18 to 65 who received the Ad26.COV2.S COVID-19 vaccine or a placebo. The sequencing used peripheral blood, collected in a trial of Ad26.COV2.S vaccine versus placebo. V gene TRBV5-4 combines with J gene TRBJ1-2; TRBD1 agrees at 8 bases. The CDR3 DNA reads TGTGCCAGCAGCTTGGCTGGAGCAGGGGGCCTTGATGGCTACACCTTC. This translates into CASSLAGAGGLDGYTF.